This T cell receptor beta chain was observed in a study of CD8 T cells in ankylosing spondylitis. Overall study findings and caveats: Relatively rare in peripheral blood, disease-linked clones were also CD8+.

This clonotype was seen ten or more times. Its specificity is unknown. Using its own MiXCR run on the 5' RACE reads, TCRdb lists one record per CDR3 protein. The repertoire has around 150,000 distinct CDR3 sequences, 7% to 8% of them found once; the top ten carry roughly an eighth. V shed 7 bases and J shed 2 bases, with 18 bases lying between them. The CDR3 consists of 16 residues. This receptor was taken from a female donor with ankylosing spondylitis or in good health (not recorded which). The V and J genes are TRBV12-3 or TRBV12-4 and TRBJ1-3; D gene unclear. The sequencing input was blood, either unsorted or a sorted T cell fraction (not recorded which). This CDR3 is CASNLPGRQAGNTIYF. Written as DNA, the CDR3 is TGTGCCAGCAACCTCCCGGGGAGGCAAGCTGGAAACACCATATATTTT.